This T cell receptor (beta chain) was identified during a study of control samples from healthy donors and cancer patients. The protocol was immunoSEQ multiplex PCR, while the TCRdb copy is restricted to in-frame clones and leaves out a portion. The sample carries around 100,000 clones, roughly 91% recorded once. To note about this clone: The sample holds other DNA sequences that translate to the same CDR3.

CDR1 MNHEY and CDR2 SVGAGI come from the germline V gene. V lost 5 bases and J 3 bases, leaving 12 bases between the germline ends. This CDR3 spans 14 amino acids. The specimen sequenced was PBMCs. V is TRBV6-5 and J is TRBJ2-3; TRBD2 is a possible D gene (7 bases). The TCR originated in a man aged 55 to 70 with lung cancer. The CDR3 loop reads CASSLGGGTDTQYF. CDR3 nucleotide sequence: TGTGCCAGCAGTCTAGGGGGGGGGACAGATACGCAGTATTTT.